Below are 31 T cell receptor beta chains sequenced from a single sample in a study of radiotherapy plus CTLA-4 blockade in lung cancer. Repertoires were generated with immunoSEQ multiplex PCR, while TCRdb's copy carries only in-frame clones and drops some. The table lists approximately 85,000 clones, 86% of them singletons. Sequences were derived from peripheral blood, sampled from a patient treated with radiotherapy plus ipilimumab. Every receptor here comes from a human donor with non-small cell lung cancer who had a partial response to radiotherapy plus ipilimumab.

The chain is built from TRBV6-1 and TRBJ1-5; 8 bases line up with TRBD1. J lost 6 bases, V lost 3 bases, and 7 bases had no gene match. This CDR3 contains 15 residues. Germline V gene lookup returns CDR1 MNHNS and CDR2 SASEGT. CDR3 sequence reads: CASSDMQGASQPQHF. DNA for the CDR3: TGTGCCAGCAGTGATATGCAGGGGGCTAGTCAGCCCCAGCATTTT.

V and J are TRBV5-6 and TRBJ2-2; 9 positions agree with TRBD1. Germline-derived CDR1 and CDR2 are SGHDT and YYEEEE. The trim removed 1 base at V and 1 base at J, leaving 5 bases unmatched. The CDR3 is made up of 17 amino acids. CDR3 amino acids: CASSLHPGQGNTGELFF. The CDR3 DNA follows: TGTGCCAGCAGCTTGCACCCGGGACAGGGGAACACCGGGGAGCTGTTTTTT.

The rearrangement uses TRBV27 and TRBJ2-2; weak D call: TRBD2 (5 bases). The CDR3 consists of 17 residues. The germline V and J ends were trimmed by 5 bases and 7 bases, with 23 bases remaining between them. Germline CDR1 MNHEY, CDR2 SMNVEV (reference sequence). The CDR3 spells CASSLFWRRESSGELFF. The CDR3, as DNA: TGTGCCAGCAGTCTCTTCTGGAGGAGAGAATCTAGCGGGGAGCTGTTTTTT.

The V and J genes are TRBV6-5 and TRBJ2-2; perhaps TRBD2 as D (5 bases). The CDR3 has 15 residues. Trimming removed 4 bases at V and 7 bases at J, with 16 bases between. Germline V lookup: CDR1 MNHEY, CDR2 SVGAGI. The CDR3 protein is CASSSAVGVGGELFF. Here the CDR3 DNA reads TGTGCCAGCAGTTCCGCTGTGGGAGTGGGCGGGGAGCTGTTTTTT.

This clone rates as medium-sized (0.01 to 0.1%). The genes are TRBV28 and TRBJ1-5; possible D gene TRBD1, 5 bases. The CDR3 runs to 14 residues. Germline V gene lookup returns CDR1 MDHEN and CDR2 SYDVKM. The V and J ends lost 6 bases and 6 bases respectively, with 15 bases between them. The CDR3 DNA sequence: TGTGCCAGCAGCCATACAGGAGTGAGTCAGCCCCAGCATTTT. Protein product: CASSHTGVSQPQHF.

This clone is a singleton in its sample. The gene calls are TRBV5-4 and TRBJ2-3; TRBD2 agrees at 10 bases. V shed 4 bases, J shed 4 bases, and the junction held 9 bases outside the gene matches. The CDR3 is 16 residues long. CDR1 and CDR2 (germline): SGHNT, YYREEE (reference sequence). The CDR3 DNA follows: TGTGCCAGCAGCACGGGACTAGCGACCTCCGCAGATACGCAGTATTTT. Translating gives CASSTGLATSADTQYF.

The V gene is TRBV4-1, the J gene TRBJ2-2; D perhaps matches TRBD2 (6 bases). Trimming cost V 4 bases and J 6 bases, with 24 bases left between them. CDR1 and CDR2 from the germline V gene are MGHRA and YSYEKL. This CDR3 is 18 amino acids long. The CDR3 here is CASSRSLTAGLGSGELFF. CDR3 bases: TGCGCCAGCAGCCGGTCTCTTACCGCGGGGCTAGGGTCCGGGGAGCTGTTTTTT.

The rearrangement uses TRBV10-1 and TRBJ1-2; D is ambiguous. Germline V gene lookup returns CDR1 WNHNN and CDR2 SYGVQD (reference sequence). V was pared by 4 bases and J by 4 bases, with 22 bases between. The CDR3 is 17 residues long. CDR3 in DNA: TGCGCCAGCAGTGGTAGGCCAGGATCGCGAAAGACCTATGGCTACACCTTC. Translated: CASSGRPGSRKTYGYTF.

J is TRBJ2-3 and V is TRBV4-1; TRBD2 aligns across 11 bases. The CDR3 consists of 17 residues. Germline CDR1 reads MGHRA; CDR2 reads YSYEKL. Unmatched junction bases numbered 10, after V lost 1 base and J lost 7 bases. This CDR3 is CASSQGLAGPRGNTQYF. DNA for the CDR3: TGCGCCAGCAGCCAAGGACTAGCGGGACCCCGCGGGAATACGCAGTATTTT.

V gene TRBV12-5 combines with J gene TRBJ2-7; 8 nucleotides match TRBD2. V lost 5 bases to trimming and J lost 0 bases; unmatched junction nucleotides: 12. The CDR3 extends over 17 amino acids. Germline V gene lookup returns CDR1 LGHNT and CDR2 FRNRAP. The CDR3 protein is CASGPKEESGSSYEQYV. Written as DNA, the CDR3 is TGTGCTAGTGGTCCCAAGGAGGAAAGCGGGAGCTCCTACGAGCAGTACGTC.

The V gene is TRBV10-2, the J gene TRBJ2-1; D is possibly TRBD1 (6 bases). Per the germline V gene, CDR1 is WSHSY and CDR2 is SAAADI. Trimming left V 9 bases short and J 3 bases short, with 15 bases between. CDR3 length: 14 residues. CDR3 sequence: CASHTGTLYNEQFF. CDR3 DNA sequence: TGCGCCAGTCATACAGGGACCCTCTACAATGAGCAGTTCTTC.

This sequence joins TRBV11-2 and TRBJ2-7; D is perhaps TRBD2 (6 bases). The CDR3 has 13 residues. V lost 7 bases and J lost 7, with 17 bases in between. From germline, CDR1 is SGHAT and CDR2 FQNNGV. CDR3 in DNA: TGTGCCAGCATGACGGGTTTAAGCGGGGAGCAGTACTTC. It codes for CASMTGLSGEQYF. Complete variable domain (other parts from reference TRBV11-2 and TRBJ2-7): EAGVAQSPRYKIIEKRQSVAFWCNPISGHATLYWYQQILGQGPKLLIQFQNNGVVDDSQLPKDRFSAERLKGVDSTLKIQPAKLEDSAVYLCASMTGLSGEQYFGPGTRLTVT.

The rearrangement links TRBV5-6 to TRBJ1-1; the D gene is possibly TRBD1 (5 bases). Trimming stripped 1 base from V and 5 bases from J, with 18 bases between. This CDR3 is built from 16 residues. Germline CDR1 reads SGHDT; CDR2 reads YYEEEE. CDR3 nucleotide sequence: TGTGCCAGCAGCTTGCCCCCACAGGTTTTCGAGACTGAAGCTTTCTTT. Encoded protein: CASSLPPQVFETEAFF.

The chain has TRBV5-1 and TRBJ2-7; D remains ambiguous. The CDR3 loop spans 14 amino acids. Trimming took off 0 bases at V and 6 bases at J, with 13 bases between the two ends. Germline-derived CDR1 and CDR2 are SGHRS and YFSETQ. CDR3 loop: CASSLDLETGEQYF. DNA for the CDR3: TGCGCCAGCAGCTTGGACTTGGAGACCGGCGAGCAGTACTTC.

The V gene is TRBV7-9, the J gene TRBJ1-1; maybe TRBD1 (6 bases). The germline gives CDR1 SEHNR, CDR2 FQNEAQ (reference sequence). The CDR3 is 14 residues long. Trimming stripped 5 bases from V and 1 base from J, with 11 bases between. CDR3 sequence reads: CASSTQGKNTEAFF. CDR3 nucleotides: TGTGCCAGCAGCACCCAGGGGAAGAACACTGAAGCTTTCTTT.

This clone was found a few times. V and J are TRBV6-1 and TRBJ2-7; D gene unclear. The CDR3 covers 13 residues. The germline V and J ends were trimmed by 6 bases and 9 bases, with 18 bases remaining between them. Germline CDR1 and CDR2: MNHNS and SASEGT. Here the CDR3 DNA reads TGTGCCAGCAGCCTCCCCCCGACAAGCCGGCAGTACGTC. This encodes CASSLPPTSRQYV.

This chain uses TRBV28 with TRBJ2-5; D possibly corresponds to TRBD1 (6 bases). The V end lost 7 bases, the J end lost 5 bases, and 11 bases lay between the germline ends. Per the germline V gene, CDR1 is MDHEN and CDR2 is SYDVKM. The CDR3 has 12 residues. CDR3 bases: TGTGCCAGCAATCAGGGGCTGGAGACCCAGTACTTC. It yields the protein CASNQGLETQYF.

CDR3 in amino acids: CASSLRTSLYEQYF. The CDR3 DNA is TGTGCCAGCAGCTTGCGGACTAGTTTGTACGAGCAGTACTTC. This chain uses TRBV5-4 with TRBJ2-7; 7 bases fit TRBD2. The junction had 5 bases not matched to a gene; V was cut back by 1 base and J by 4 bases. Germline values: CDR1 SGHNT, CDR2 YYREEE (reference sequence). The CDR3 totals 14 residues.

This clone was observed a single time. For the CDR3, the DNA is TGTGCCAGCGGGGCAGGGTATGGCTACACCTTC. Protein sequence: CASGAGYGYTF. The chain carries TRBV6-1 and TRBJ1-2; a weak D match, TRBD1 (5 bases). Germline V gene lookup returns CDR1 MNHNS and CDR2 SASEGT. V lost 8 bases to trimming and J lost 5 bases, with 9 bases between them. This CDR3 has 11 residues.

This clone was recorded a few times. The chain couples TRBV18 to TRBJ2-2; 7 bases line up with TRBD2. The CDR3 is 15 residues long. From germline, CDR1 is KGHSH and CDR2 LQKENI. J lost 6 bases, V lost 3 bases, and 7 bases had no gene match. Here the CDR3 reads CASSPQGGSSGELFF. CDR3 in DNA: TGTGCCAGCTCACCGCAGGGCGGGAGTTCCGGGGAGCTGTTTTTT.

This chain connects TRBV10-3 to TRBJ2-1, with 7 bases aligning to TRBD1. The CDR3 is made up of 14 amino acids. J lost 8 bases, V lost 4 bases, and 8 bases had no gene match. Germline-derived CDR1 and CDR2 are ENHRY and SYGVKD. The CDR3 here is CAISGQGRSDEQFF. CDR3 coding DNA: TGTGCCATCAGTGGACAGGGAAGGAGCGATGAGCAGTTCTTC.

This chain uses TRBV6-5 with TRBJ1-2, with D perhaps TRBD1 (5 bases). V lost 0 bases and J lost 4, with 12 bases in between. Germline loops: CDR1 MNHEY, CDR2 SVGAGI. The CDR3 is 15 amino acids. The CDR3 is CASSYSPPGVYGYTF. CDR3 nucleotide sequence: TGTGCCAGCAGTTACTCCCCACCGGGGGTCTATGGCTACACCTTC.

This clone showed up just once. This sequence joins TRBV5-4 and TRBJ1-2; D is unclear. Germline lookup yields CDR1 SGHNT and CDR2 YYREEE (reference sequence). V dropped 1 base and J dropped 8 bases, with 15 bases sitting between them. The CDR3 contains 14 residues. CDR3 bases: TGTGCCAGCAGCTTGCCAGTAAACCGAGGAGGCTACACCTTC. This codes for CASSLPVNRGGYTF.

Notes on this clone: This specimen includes other DNA sequences encoding the same CDR3. The chain couples TRBV25-1 to TRBJ2-1, with D maybe TRBD1 (6 bases). Germline lookup yields CDR1 MGHDK and CDR2 SYGVNS. Trimming shortened V by 4 bases and J by 9 bases, and 7 bases separated the two germline ends. This CDR3 region has 11 residues. In DNA, the CDR3 is TGTGCCAGCAGTGGGACAGTTGAGCAGTTCTTC. This sequence encodes CASSGTVEQFF.

The V gene is TRBV4-3, the J gene TRBJ1-1; D not certain. This CDR3 spans 12 amino acids. The germline V gene encodes CDR1 LGHNA and CDR2 YSLEER. V lost 3 bases to trimming and J lost 2 bases, with 4 bases between them. CDR3 DNA sequence: TGCGCCAGCAGCCACCAAAACACTGAAGCTTTCTTT. Translated: CASSHQNTEAFF.

The chain uses TRBV27 and TRBJ2-4, with 8 bases matching TRBD1. Per the germline V gene, CDR1 is MNHEY and CDR2 is SMNVEV (reference sequence). The J segment lost 8 bases and the V segment lost 1 base, leaving 7 bases of the junction unmatched. This CDR3 contains 15 residues. The chain's CDR3 is CASSLFQGAMDIQYF. In DNA, the CDR3 is TGTGCCAGCAGTTTATTTCAGGGGGCGATGGACATTCAGTACTTC.

The chain uses TRBV7-2 and TRBJ1-2; 7 bases align to TRBD1. CDR3 length: 15 residues. Germline CDR1 SGHTA, CDR2 FQGNSA. Trimming at V came to 5 bases and at J to 4 bases, leaving 10 bases not matched to a gene. CDR3 DNA: TGTGCCAGCAGCCCGGGACAGACGTTAATCTATGGCTACACCTTC. It translates to CASSPGQTLIYGYTF.

The chain couples TRBV10-1 to TRBJ2-1; TRBD2 aligns across 12 bases. Trimming at V came to 6 bases and at J to 10 bases, leaving 4 bases not matched to a gene. Germline loops: CDR1 WNHNN, CDR2 SYGVQD (reference sequence). The CDR3 length is 13 residues. The CDR3 coding sequence is TGCGCCAGCAGACTAGCGGGAGGTCAAGAGCAGTTCTTC. It translates to CASRLAGGQEQFF.

The chain joins TRBV6-5 to TRBJ1-1, with unresolved D. Germline CDR1 is MNHEY and CDR2 is SVGAGI. Trimming pared 2 bases from V and 7 bases from J, leaving 8 bases between. This CDR3 has 12 residues. The CDR3 region has the DNA TGTGCCAGCAGTTACAGGCGGGGTGAAGCTTTCTTT. It codes for CASSYRRGEAFF.

The chain combines TRBV9 with TRBJ1-2; a weak D match, TRBD1 (6 bases). Germline values: CDR1 SGDLS, CDR2 YYNGEE. V shed 0 bases and J shed 8 bases, with 14 bases lying between them. CDR3 size: 14 residues. The CDR3 bases are TGTGCCAGCAGCGTAGTTTCAGGGGTGGAGGGCTACACCTTC. Encoded protein: CASSVVSGVEGYTF.

This clone was found once. The chain carries TRBV4-1 and TRBJ1-5; weak D call: TRBD1 (5 bases). The CDR3 runs 15 residues. Germline CDR1 is MGHRA and CDR2 is YSYEKL. V lost 0 bases to trimming and J lost 3 bases, with 9 bases between them. The CDR3: CASSQDQGFNQPQHF. CDR3 nucleotides: TGCGCCAGCAGCCAAGATCAGGGATTCAATCAGCCCCAGCATTTT.